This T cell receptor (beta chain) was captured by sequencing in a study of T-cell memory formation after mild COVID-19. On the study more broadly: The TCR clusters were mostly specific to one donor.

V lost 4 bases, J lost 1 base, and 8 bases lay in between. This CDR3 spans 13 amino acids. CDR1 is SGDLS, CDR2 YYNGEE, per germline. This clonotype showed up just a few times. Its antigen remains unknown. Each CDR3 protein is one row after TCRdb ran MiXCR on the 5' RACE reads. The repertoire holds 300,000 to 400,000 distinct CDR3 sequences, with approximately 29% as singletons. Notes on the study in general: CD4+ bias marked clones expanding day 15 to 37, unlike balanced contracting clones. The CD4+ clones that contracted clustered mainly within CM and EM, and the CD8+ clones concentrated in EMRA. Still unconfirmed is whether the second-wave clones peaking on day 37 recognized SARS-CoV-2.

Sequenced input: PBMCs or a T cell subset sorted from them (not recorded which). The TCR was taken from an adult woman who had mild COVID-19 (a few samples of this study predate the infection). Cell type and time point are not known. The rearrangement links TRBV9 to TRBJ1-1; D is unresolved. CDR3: CASSPKQNTEAFF. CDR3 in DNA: TGTGCCAGCAGCCCAAAGCAGAACACTGAAGCTTTCTTT. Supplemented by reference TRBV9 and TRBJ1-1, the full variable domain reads DSGVTQTPKHLITATGQRVTLRCSPRSGDLSVYWYQQSLDQGLQFLIQYYNGEERAKGNILERFSAQQFPDLHSELNLSSLELGDSALYFCASSPKQNTEAFFGQGTRLTVV.